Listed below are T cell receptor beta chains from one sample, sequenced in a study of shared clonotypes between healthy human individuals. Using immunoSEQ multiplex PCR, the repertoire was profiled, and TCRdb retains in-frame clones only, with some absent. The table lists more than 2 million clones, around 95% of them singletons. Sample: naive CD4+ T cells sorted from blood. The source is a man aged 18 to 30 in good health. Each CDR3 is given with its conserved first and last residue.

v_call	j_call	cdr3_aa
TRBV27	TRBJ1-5	CASSEGDGNQPQHF
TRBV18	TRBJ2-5	CASSLSGGQETQYF
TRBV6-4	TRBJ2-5	CASIPGERETQYF
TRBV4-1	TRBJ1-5	CASSQGGGGPTNQPQHF
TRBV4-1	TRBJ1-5	CASSQVDRNNQPQHF
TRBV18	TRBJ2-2	CASSPLVTGELFF
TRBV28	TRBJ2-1	CASSPAGYTYNEQFF
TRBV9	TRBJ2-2	CASSELAATGELFF
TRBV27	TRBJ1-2	CASSRTGAYGYTF
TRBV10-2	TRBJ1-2	CASSETQTYGYTF
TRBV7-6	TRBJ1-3	CASSLSGPLRLSGNTIYF
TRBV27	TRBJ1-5	CASSPLGTGFNQPQHF
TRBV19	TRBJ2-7	CASSTGGPVVEQYF
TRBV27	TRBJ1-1	CASSFGTGYEAFF
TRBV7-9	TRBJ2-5	CASRTGMETQYF
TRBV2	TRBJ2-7	CASSEEQGPYEQYF
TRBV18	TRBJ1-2	CASSPAGTYGYTF
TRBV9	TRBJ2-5	CASSEGTSGGTPKETQYF
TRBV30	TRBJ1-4	CAWSGTLTAEKLFF
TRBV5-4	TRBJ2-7	CASSLGSSGAYEQYF
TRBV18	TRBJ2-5	CASSPLDGQTQYF
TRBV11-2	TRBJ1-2	CASSLIPDTEGTF
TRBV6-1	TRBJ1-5	CASSEGNSNQPQHF
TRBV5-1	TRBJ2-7	CASSIMTGGPYEQYF
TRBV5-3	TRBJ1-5	CARSLRQSGDQPQHF
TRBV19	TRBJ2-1	CASSPQTSLNEQFF
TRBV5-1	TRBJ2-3	CASSPPRGDTFDTQYF
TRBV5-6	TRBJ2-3	CASSFLTGGTDTQYF
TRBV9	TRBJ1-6	CASSVGQQTNSPLHF